The rows below give T cell receptor beta chains drawn from one sample of a study of cytomegalovirus exposure and HLA in healthy donors. Assay: immunoSEQ multiplex PCR; the TCRdb copy retains only in-frame clones and omits some. Altogether 150,000 to 200,000 clones are present, 60% to 80% being singletons, with the ten largest covering 13% to 15%. The sequenced sample consisted of PBMCs. All receptors come from a woman aged 40 to 50 in good health and CMV-seronegative. CDR3s include the opening cysteine and the closing phenylalanine or tryptophan.

TRBV28	TRBJ2-7	CASSTTGHRIYQQYF
TRBV21-1	TRBJ2-5	CASRTSGRDEQYF
TRBV11-3	TRBJ2-7	CASSFRDSTYEQYF
TRBV29-1	TRBJ1-2	CSVERENGYTF
TRBV5-4	TRBJ2-5	CASSATGSQETQYF
TRBV7-3	TRBJ2-2	CASSLSPAAGELFF
TRBV5-1	TRBJ2-2	CASSLQYPGTARAGELFF
TRBV11-2	TRBJ2-2	CASSPRQGGTGELFF
TRBV10-3	TRBJ2-7	CAISKLIPGQGGEQYF
TRBV28	TRBJ1-5	CASSLEHTSQPQHF
TRBV5-4	TRBJ2-5	CASSPPRGKGQETQYF
TRBV7-9	TRBJ2-1	CASSSTSGAYNEQFF
TRBV9	TRBJ2-3	CASSVGEGSDTQYF
TRBV28	TRBJ1-1	CASSMTGMNTEAFF
TRBV4-1	TRBJ2-6	CASRGTGSGANVLTF
TRBV19	TRBJ1-1	CASSPGSGGVNTEAFF
TRBV7-2	TRBJ1-2	CASSLGAQGVYYGYTF
TRBV5-1	TRBJ2-2	CASSPDRGGTGELFF
TRBV12-5	TRBJ2-3	CASGLGLAGFTDTQYF
TRBV2	TRBJ1-2	CASRQGSANYGYTF
TRBV7-2	TRBJ1-4	CASSPQGAANEKLFF
TRBV5-6	TRBJ2-4	CASTRPGRTGKNIQYF
TRBV18	TRBJ1-2	CASSPLLTDLGGGYTF
TRBV9	TRBJ2-7	CASSRDSPTYEQYF
TRBV14	TRBJ2-7	CASSQTARDREREYF
TRBV9	TRBJ2-1	CASSVDWGLGHNEQFF
TRBV4-3	TRBJ1-2	CASSQNRDRVTFARGYTF
TRBV10-3	TRBJ2-7	CAISESGGVAYEQYF
TRBV19	TRBJ1-1	CASSIQVQNTEAFF
TRBV27	TRBJ1-6	CASRRRGADNSPLHF
TRBV18	TRBJ2-7	CASSPGTVSYEQYF
TRBV7-2	TRBJ2-3	CASSSATTSGATDTQYF
TRBV2	TRBJ2-1	CASRGRRASYNEQFF
TRBV27	TRBJ1-2	CASSLSGANYGYTF
TRBV15	TRBJ1-6	CATSRAPGGVNSPLHF
TRBV28	TRBJ2-7	CASNRDGTGTYEQYF
TRBV6-6	TRBJ1-1	CASSSTGKKNTEAFF
TRBV5-1	TRBJ2-7	CASSLEGTGYSYEQYF
TRBV7-6	TRBJ2-1	CASSLGTSVNEQFF
TRBV6-5	TRBJ2-5	CASSPSGQETQYF
TRBV6-1	TRBJ2-3	CASSPKGDTQYF
TRBV18	.	CASSPRQGAYEQYF
TRBV11-2	TRBJ2-1	CASSLVEIYEQFF
TRBV29-1	TRBJ2-1	CSATRDNEQFF
TRBV4-3	TRBJ2-4	CASSQGPVNRAGQYF
TRBV4-1	TRBJ1-2	CASSQVGGAGGYTF
TRBV19	TRBJ2-5	CASSTRQGQPRETQYF
TRBV2	TRBJ2-5	CASGAGLMETQYF
TRBV11-3	TRBJ2-1	CASSLGLVGARDEQFF
TRBV5-1	TRBJ2-5	CASSQMLGTPETQYF
TRBV7-8	TRBJ1-4	CASSPDTYEKLFF
TRBV2	TRBJ2-3	CASSAARVLDTQYF
TRBV6-5	TRBJ2-1	CASSTTPGGNEQFF